This TCR beta chain came from a study of blood T cell repertoires in COVID-19. Clones were sequenced by immunoSEQ multiplex PCR, and TCRdb holds only the in-frame ones, with some missing. The sample has about 170,000 clones, roughly 83% seen once. In germline, CDR1 is MDHEN, CDR2 SYDVKM. With 5 bases clipped from V and 3 bases from J, the junction kept 9 bases outside the gene matches. The CDR3 is made up of 15 amino acids. The sequence was collected from a woman aged 45-60 years who had recovered from COVID-19. Sequenced material: PBMCs or T cells enriched from blood (not recorded which). V and J are TRBV28 and TRBJ2-7; 8 bases map to TRBD1. This CDR3 is CASSPTGTGRYEQYV. The DNA of the CDR3 is TGTGCCAGCAGTCCGACCGGGACAGGACGCTACGAGCAGTACGTC.